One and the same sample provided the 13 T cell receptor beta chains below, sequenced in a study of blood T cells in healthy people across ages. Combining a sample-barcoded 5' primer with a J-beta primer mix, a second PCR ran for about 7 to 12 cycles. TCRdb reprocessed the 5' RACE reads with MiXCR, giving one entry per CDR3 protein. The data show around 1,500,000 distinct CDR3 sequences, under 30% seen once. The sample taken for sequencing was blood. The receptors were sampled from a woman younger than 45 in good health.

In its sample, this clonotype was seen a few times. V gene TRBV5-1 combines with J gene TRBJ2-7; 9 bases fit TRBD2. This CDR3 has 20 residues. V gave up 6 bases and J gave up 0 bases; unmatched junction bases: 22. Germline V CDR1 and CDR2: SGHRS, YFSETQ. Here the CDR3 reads CASNLGPGLAKDLSSYEQYF. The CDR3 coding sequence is TGCGCCAGCAACTTAGGACCTGGACTAGCGAAAGACTTGAGCTCCTACGAGCAGTACTTC. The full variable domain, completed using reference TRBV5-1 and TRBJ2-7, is KAGVTQTPRYLIKTRGQQVTLSCSPISGHRSVSWYQQTPGQGLQFLFEYFSETQRNKGNFPGRFSGRQFSNSRSEMNVSTLELGDSALYLCASNLGPGLAKDLSSYEQYFGPGTRLTVT.

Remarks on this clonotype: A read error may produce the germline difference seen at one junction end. The CDR3 DNA reads TGCAGTGCTAGGCCTCCTAGCGGTAGCAGTACCGGGGACCTGTTTTTT. It codes for CSARPPSGSSTGDLFF. The chain has TRBV20-1 and TRBJ2-2, with 7 bases lining up with TRBD2. This CDR3 spans 16 amino acids. Germline V gene lookup returns CDR1 DFQATT and CDR2 SNEGSKA (reference sequence).

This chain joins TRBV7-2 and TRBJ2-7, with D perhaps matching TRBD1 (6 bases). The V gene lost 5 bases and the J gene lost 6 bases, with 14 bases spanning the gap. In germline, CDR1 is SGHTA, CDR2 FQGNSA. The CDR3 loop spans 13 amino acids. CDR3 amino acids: CASSAHQGTEQYF. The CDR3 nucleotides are TGTGCCAGCAGCGCCCATCAGGGGACCGAGCAGTACTTC.

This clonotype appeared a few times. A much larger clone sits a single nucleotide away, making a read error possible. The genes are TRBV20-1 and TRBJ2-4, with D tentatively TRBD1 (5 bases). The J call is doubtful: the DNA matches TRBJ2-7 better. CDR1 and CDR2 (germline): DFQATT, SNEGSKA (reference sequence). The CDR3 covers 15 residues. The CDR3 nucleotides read TGCAGTGCTACCGCCGGCAGGGTTTACACCTACGAGCAGTACTTC. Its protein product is CSATAGRVYTYEQYF.

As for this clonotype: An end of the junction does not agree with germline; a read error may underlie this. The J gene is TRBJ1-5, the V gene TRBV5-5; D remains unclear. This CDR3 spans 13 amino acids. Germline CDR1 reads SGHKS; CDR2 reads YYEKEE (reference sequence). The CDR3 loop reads CASSPQSNQLQHF. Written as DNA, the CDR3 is TGTGCCAGCAGCCCACAGAGCAATCAGCTCCAGCATTTT.

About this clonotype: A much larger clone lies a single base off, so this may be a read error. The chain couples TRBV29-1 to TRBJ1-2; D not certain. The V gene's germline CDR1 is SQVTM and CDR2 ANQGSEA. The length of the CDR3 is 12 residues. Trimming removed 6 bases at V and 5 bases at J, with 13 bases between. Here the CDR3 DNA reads TGCAGCGTCTGGGGAGGAGGTTATGGCTACACCTTC. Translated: CSVWGGGYGYTF.

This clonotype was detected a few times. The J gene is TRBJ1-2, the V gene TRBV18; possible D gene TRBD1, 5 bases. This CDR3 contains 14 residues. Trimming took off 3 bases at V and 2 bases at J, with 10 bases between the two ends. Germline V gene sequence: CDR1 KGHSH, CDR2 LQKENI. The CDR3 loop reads CASSPATDNYGYTF. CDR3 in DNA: TGTGCCAGCTCACCGGCGACAGACAACTATGGCTACACCTTC.

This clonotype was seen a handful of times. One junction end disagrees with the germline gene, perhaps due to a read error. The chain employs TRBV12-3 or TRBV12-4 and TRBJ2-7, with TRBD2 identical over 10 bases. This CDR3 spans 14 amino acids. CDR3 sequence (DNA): TGTGCCAGCAGACCGGGACTAGCGTCCTACGGGCAGTACTTC. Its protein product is CASRPGLASYGQYF.

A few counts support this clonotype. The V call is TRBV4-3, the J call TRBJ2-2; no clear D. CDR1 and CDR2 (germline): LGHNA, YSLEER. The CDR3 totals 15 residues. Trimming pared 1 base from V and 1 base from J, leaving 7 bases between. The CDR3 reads CASSQGRQNTGELFF. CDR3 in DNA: TGCGCCAGCAGCCAAGGGCGACAGAACACCGGGGAGCTGTTTTTT.

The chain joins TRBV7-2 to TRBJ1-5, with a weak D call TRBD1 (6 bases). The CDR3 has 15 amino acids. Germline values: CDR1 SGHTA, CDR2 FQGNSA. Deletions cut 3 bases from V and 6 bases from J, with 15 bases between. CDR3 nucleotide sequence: TGTGCCAGCAGCTTTCGGGGGAAGGGGGGTCAGCCCCAGCATTTT. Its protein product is CASSFRGKGGQPQHF.

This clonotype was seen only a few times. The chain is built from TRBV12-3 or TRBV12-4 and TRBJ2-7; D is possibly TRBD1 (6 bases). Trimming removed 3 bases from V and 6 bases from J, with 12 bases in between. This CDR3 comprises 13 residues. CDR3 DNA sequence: TGTGCCAGCAGTTTGTCAGGGGTCAGCGAGCAGTACTTC. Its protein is CASSLSGVSEQYF.

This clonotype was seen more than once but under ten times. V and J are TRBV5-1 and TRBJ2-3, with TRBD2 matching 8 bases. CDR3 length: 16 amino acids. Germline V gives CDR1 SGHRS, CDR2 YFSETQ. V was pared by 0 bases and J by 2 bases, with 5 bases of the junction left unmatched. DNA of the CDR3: TGCGCCAGCAGCTTGGGACAACTAGCGGTCACAGATACGCAGTATTTT. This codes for CASSLGQLAVTDTQYF.

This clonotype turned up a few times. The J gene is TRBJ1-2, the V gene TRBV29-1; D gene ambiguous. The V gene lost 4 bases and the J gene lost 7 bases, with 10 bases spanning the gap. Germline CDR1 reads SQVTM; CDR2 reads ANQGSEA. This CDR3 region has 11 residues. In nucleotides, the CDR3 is TGCAGCGTTGTTCGGGGAGCTGGCTACACCTTC. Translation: CSVVRGAGYTF.